The 29 T cell receptor beta chains in this list originate from one sample, sequenced in a study of monozygotic twins with inflammatory bowel disease. For each CDR3 protein, TCRdb gives one entry from its re-call of the 5' RACE reads, without DNA. The sample data list under 150,000 distinct CDR3 sequences. Sequencing used blood. The receptors originated from a human donor with ulcerative colitis or Crohn's disease, or a healthy co-twin of an affected twin (not recorded which).

The rearrangement links TRBV10-3 to TRBJ2-7; as DNA is missing, the TRBD1 call by TCRdb cannot be tested. The CDR3 covers 14 residues. Germline V gene sequence: CDR1 ENHRY, CDR2 SYGVKD. The CDR3 spells CAISESQASGEQYF.

This chain connects TRBV5-5 to TRBJ2-3; the TRBD2 assignment by TCRdb is unverifiable without DNA. The CDR3 runs 14 residues. Germline V gives CDR1 SGHKS, CDR2 YYEKEE (reference sequence). CDR3 sequence reads: CASSQAGDPRRMYF.

The chain has TRBV18 and TRBJ2-7; the D gene TCRdb calls, TRBD1, cannot be checked with no DNA. This CDR3 has 16 residues. CDR1 KGHSH and CDR2 LQKENI come from the germline V gene. CDR3 residues: CASSPFETGASYEQYF.

The rearrangement uses TRBV4-1 and TRBJ2-7; TCRdb designates TRBD2, a call that cannot be tested without DNA. Germline V gene lookup returns CDR1 MGHRA and CDR2 YSYEKL. The CDR3 extends over 15 amino acids. CDR3 protein: CASSQDGGVLGEQYF.

The chain employs TRBV7-2 and TRBJ2-5; absent DNA, TCRdb's TRBD2 call cannot be checked. Germline lookup yields CDR1 SGHTA and CDR2 FQGNSA. This CDR3 is 14 amino acids long. CDR3 residues: CASSPGLAQETQYF.

The V gene is TRBV21-1, the J gene TRBJ2-7; TCRdb names TRBD1, which stays unverified in the absence of DNA. TRBV21-1 is shown as a pseudogene. The CDR3 has 13 residues. This chain's CDR3 is CASSKVDSYEQYF.

The V and J genes are TRBV5-1 and TRBJ2-5. This CDR3 has 15 amino acids. Germline V lookup: CDR1 SGHRS, CDR2 YFSETQ. The CDR3 here is CASSLARVAQETQYF.

The chain combines TRBV28 with TRBJ2-1; TCRdb lists TRBD2, though no DNA is available to test this call. The CDR3 contains 15 residues. In germline, CDR1 is MDHEN, CDR2 SYDVKM. This chain's CDR3 is CATSTSGVRNNEQFF.

This chain uses TRBV23-1 with TRBJ2-7; TCRdb reports TRBD1, a call that lacks DNA to check it against. TRBV23-1 is an ORF for which the function is uncertain. The CDR3 length is 17 residues. This chain's CDR3 is CASIKLLDSLGTYEQYF.

J is TRBJ1-1 and V is TRBV5-1. The CDR3 has 14 amino acids. The germline CDR1 and CDR2 sequences are SGHRS and YFSETQ. CDR3 protein: CASSVAGTITEAFF.

The J gene is TRBJ2-5, the V gene TRBV5-1; TCRdb names TRBD1, which stays unverified in the absence of DNA. The germline CDR1 and CDR2 sequences are SGHRS and YFSETQ. CDR3 size: 15 residues. CDR3 sequence: CASAPLADLQETQYF.

The J gene is TRBJ2-3, the V gene TRBV20-1. The CDR3 covers 13 residues. The V gene's germline CDR1 is DFQATT and CDR2 SNEGSKA (reference sequence). CDR3 sequence reads: CSARLTKTDTQYF.

V is TRBV20-1 and J is TRBJ1-1. The CDR3 contains 14 residues. Germline V gene sequence: CDR1 DFQATT, CDR2 SNEGSKA (reference sequence). CDR3 sequence: CSARGLSMNTEAFF.

V gene TRBV11-2 combines with J gene TRBJ2-5; TCRdb's D call of TRBD2 is untestable without DNA. The germline gives CDR1 SGHAT, CDR2 FQNNGV. The CDR3 totals 15 residues. CDR3: CASSSWTTNQETQYF.

This chain joins TRBV11-2 and TRBJ2-5; TCRdb returns TRBD2, unconfirmable since there is no DNA. CDR3 size: 18 residues. The germline V gene encodes CDR1 SGHAT and CDR2 FQNNGV. The CDR3 is CASSLGGLAGAEQETQYF. The full variable domain, with the rest looked up from reference TRBV11-2 and TRBJ2-5, is EAGVAQSPRYKIIEKRQSVAFWCNPISGHATLYWYQQILGQGPKLLIQFQNNGVVDDSQLPKDRFSAERLKGVDSTLKIQPAKLEDSAVYLCASSLGGLAGAEQETQYFGPGTRLLVL.

Frequency places this clonotype as medium-sized. The rearrangement uses TRBV12-5 and TRBJ2-1; absent DNA, TCRdb's TRBD1 call cannot be checked. This CDR3 contains 15 residues. Germline V CDR1 and CDR2: LGHNT, FRNRAP. CDR3 in amino acids: CASGPGQSSYNEQFF.

This sequence joins TRBV2 and TRBJ2-2. Germline V gene sequence: CDR1 SNHLY, CDR2 FYNNEI. This CDR3 region has 13 residues. CDR3 sequence reads: CASIGWNTGELFF.

The chain carries TRBV7-6 and TRBJ2-7; TCRdb's D call, TRBD1, is unchecked because there is no DNA. Germline V gene data show CDR1 as SGHVS and CDR2 as FNYEAQ. The CDR3 contains 13 residues. The CDR3 reads CASSQTGAGEQYF.

The rearrangement uses TRBV5-1 and TRBJ2-3; with no DNA, the TCRdb D assignment of TRBD1 cannot be verified. The CDR3 sequence is 15 residues long. CDR1 is SGHRS, CDR2 YFSETQ, per germline. The CDR3 sequence is CASSTGQGSTDTQYF.

The chain couples TRBV3-1 to TRBJ2-5; lacking DNA, the TRBD1 call made by TCRdb goes unchecked. Germline CDR1 is LGHDT and CDR2 is YNNKEL (reference sequence). The length of the CDR3 is 17 residues. The CDR3 here is CASSRLPGQVGEETQYF.

The CDR3 loop is CASSLSAVRARNTEAFF. The V call is TRBV5-1, the J call TRBJ1-1. The CDR3 has 17 residues. CDR1 SGHRS and CDR2 YFSETQ come from the germline V gene.

The V call is TRBV18, the J call TRBJ2-7; TCRdb designates TRBD1, a call that cannot be tested without DNA. The CDR3 runs 15 residues. Looked up from germline, CDR1 is KGHSH and CDR2 is LQKENI. CDR3: CASSPRSYQGGEQYF.

The CDR3 here is CASSLAAGYTDTQYF. The chain carries TRBV5-1 and TRBJ2-3; TCRdb selects TRBD1, and the lack of DNA leaves this call unchecked. This CDR3 region has 15 residues. Germline-derived CDR1 and CDR2 are SGHRS and YFSETQ.

V is TRBV18 and J is TRBJ2-6; TCRdb selects TRBD1, and the lack of DNA leaves this call unchecked. This CDR3 comprises 18 residues. CDR1 is KGHSH and CDR2 is LQKENI in the germline V gene. The CDR3 loop reads CASSPRGQGPSGANVLTF.

This CDR3 is CASSPRSSRVAEAFF. The rearrangement links TRBV3-1 to TRBJ1-1. The CDR3 spans 15 residues. The germline CDR1 and CDR2 sequences are LGHDT and YNNKEL (reference sequence).

The gene calls are TRBV12-3 or TRBV12-4 and TRBJ1-5; TCRdb reports TRBD1, a call that lacks DNA to check it against. The CDR3 sequence is 15 residues long. The CDR3 here is CASSPFSEPNQPQHF.

The rearrangement joins TRBV20-1 to TRBJ2-1; TCRdb indicates TRBD2, and absent DNA this call remains unverified. CDR1 and CDR2 from the germline V gene are DFQATT and SNEGSKA (reference sequence). The CDR3 covers 14 residues. CDR3 sequence: CSARTSGVYNEQFF.

The chain links TRBV7-9 to TRBJ2-7; TCRdb picks TRBD2, but there is no DNA to check that call. The germline V gene has CDR1 SEHNR and CDR2 FQNEAQ (reference sequence). This CDR3 comprises 15 residues. The CDR3 loop reads CASSLVSGGSYEQYF.

The chain joins TRBV19 to TRBJ2-4; the D call of TRBD1 rests on TCRdb alone, since no DNA is present to check it. Per the germline V gene, CDR1 is LNHDA and CDR2 is SQIVND (reference sequence). The CDR3 extends over 15 amino acids. The CDR3 here is CASSIGGSGKNIQYF.